This TCR beta chain was observed in a study of cytomegalovirus exposure and HLA in healthy donors. Germline-derived CDR1 and CDR2 are SGHAT and FQNNGV. This CDR3 spans 15 amino acids. V was trimmed by 5 bases and J by 6 bases, leaving 19 bases between them. Findings and caveats of the study: Most CMV-associated TCR beta chains appeared HLA-restricted in a later analysis. For presence/absence analyses, sequencing depth was assumed to be roughly uniform across donors. Despite most TCR sequences being rare, some public TCRs occurred in many donors.

13 Jbeta primers and 60 Vbeta primers were used for the PCR. Assay used: immunoSEQ multiplex PCR; TCRdb lists only in-frame clones, some missing. This table holds 25,000 to 35,000 clones, 44% found once. This clone has more than one count but fewer than ten. Its antigen is undetermined. The receptor was derived from a woman aged 50 to 60 in good health and CMV-seronegative. V gene TRBV11-2 combines with J gene TRBJ1-1; D is undetermined. The specimen sequenced was PBMCs. CDR3 in amino acids: CASSQERSGTAEAFF. In DNA form, the CDR3 reads TGTGCCAGCAGCCAGGAGAGGAGCGGCACCGCTGAAGCTTTCTTT.